A selection of T cell receptor beta chains follows, all from one sample in a study of cytomegalovirus exposure and HLA in healthy donors. Data came from immunoSEQ multiplex PCR; TCRdb stores just in-frame clones and leaves some out. This sample has 160,000 or so clones, with roughly 85% found just once. The sample consisted of PBMCs. The receptor set was obtained from a man aged 40-49 years in good health and CMV-seropositive. CDR3s include the opening cysteine and the closing phenylalanine or tryptophan. Each record gives: clone size, V gene, D gene, J gene, CDR3 DNA, CDR3 protein. A D gene is named only where the DNA matches it firmly. The size of a clone is reported for some rows only, either as once, few or many, or as a class for expanded clones.

.	TRBV29-1	TRBD1	TRBJ1-5	TGCAGCGGCGGACAGGGGGCCGGGCAGCCCCAGCATTTT	CSGGQGAGQPQHF
.	TRBV28	TRBD1	TRBJ1-2	TGTGCCAGCAGTGTCGACCGGACAGGGGGGCGCGGCTACACCTTC	CASSVDRTGGRGYTF
.	TRBV19	.	TRBJ2-2	TGTGCCAGTAGTACAGCGGTGGAGACCGGGGAGCTGTTTTTT	CASSTAVETGELFF
.	TRBV19	.	TRBJ2-7	TGTGCCAGTAAGGGTGCGGGGACCCACGAGCAGTACTTC	CASKGAGTHEQYF
few	TRBV7-9	.	TRBJ2-7	TGTGCCAGCAGCTCCGGGACTCTCTACGAGCAGTACTTC	CASSSGTLYEQYF
.	TRBV2	.	TRBJ1-1	TGTGCCACCAGTATAGCGGACACTGAAGCTTTCTTT	CATSIADTEAFF
.	TRBV11-2	.	TRBJ1-2	TGTGCCAGCAGCCCACAGGAGGGGTATGGCTACACCTTC	CASSPQEGYGYTF
.	TRBV30	.	TRBJ2-5	TGTGCCTGGAGTGTGACTCCGCAGACCCAGTACTTC	CAWSVTPQTQYF
.	TRBV7-8	.	TRBJ2-3	TGTGCCAGCAGCTTATACGGGACGCAGTATTTT	CASSLYGTQYF
.	TRBV10-3	.	TRBJ1-3	TGCGCCATCAAGGAGAGCTCTGGAAACACCATATATTTT	CAIKESSGNTIYF
once	TRBV5-8	TRBD2	TRBJ2-2	TGTGCCAGCAGCTTGGTACTCGCGGGAGACACCGGGGAGCTGTTTTTT	CASSLVLAGDTGELFF
.	TRBV6-4	.	TRBJ2-5	TGTGCCAGCAGTGGCGGGGGCTGCGAGACCCAGTACTTC	CASSGGGCETQYF
.	TRBV14	.	TRBJ2-7	TGTGCCAGCAGCCAAGTGCCAGACTACGAGCAGTACTTC	CASSQVPDYEQYF
.	TRBV11-3	TRBD2	TRBJ2-3	TGTGCCAGCAGCTTAGTTCAGGGGGCTTCACTAGCGGGGTCGGCAGATACGCAGTATTTT	CASSLVQGASLAGSADTQYF
.	TRBV5-1	.	TRBJ2-2	TGCGCCAGCAGCTGGACTGAGAACACCGGGGAGCTGTTTTTT	CASSWTENTGELFF
.	TRBV5-6	TRBD1	TRBJ2-7	TGTGCCAGCAGCTCGACAGGGGTGAAGCAGTACTTC	CASSSTGVKQYF
.	TRBV15	.	TRBJ1-1	TGTGCCACCAGCGCTCTGACAAAGGGAGTCACTGAAGCTTTCTTT	CATSALTKGVTEAFF
.	TRBV7-6	TRBD1	TRBJ2-7	TGTGCCAGCAGCTTAAACACAGGGGGCGAGGGCGAGCAGTACTTC	CASSLNTGGEGEQYF
once	TRBV10-3	.	TRBJ2-2	TGTGCCATCGGGCAGGGCGACACCGGGGAGCTGTTTTTT	CAIGQGDTGELFF
few	TRBV11-3	TRBD1	TRBJ1-1	TGTGCCAGCAGCACCCGACAGGGTTGGCCTGAAGCTTTCTTT	CASSTRQGWPEAFF
.	TRBV6-1	.	TRBJ1-3	TGTGCCAGCAGTCTTACAGGTCTAGGAAACACCATATATTTT	CASSLTGLGNTIYF
.	TRBV7-2	TRBD1	TRBJ2-6	TGTGCCAGCAGCCCGAACAGGGGCTCTGGGGCCAACGGCCTGACTTTC	CASSPNRGSGANGLTF
.	TRBV18	TRBD1	TRBJ2-7	TGTGCCAGCTCACCGGGGACAGGGAGCTCCTACGAGCAGTACTTC	CASSPGTGSSYEQYF
.	TRBV6-1	TRBD1	TRBJ2-3	TGTGCCAGCAGCGGACAGGGGGCCTCAGATACGCAGTATTTT	CASSGQGASDTQYF
once	TRBV2	TRBD1	TRBJ2-1	TGTGCCAGCAGCAGCCGGGACAGGGGGAGCAATGAGCAGTTCTTC	CASSSRDRGSNEQFF
.	TRBV15	.	TRBJ2-1	TGTGCCACCAGCAGAGCAGCGGGCGGATACAATGAGCAGTTCTTC	CATSRAAGGYNEQFF
.	TRBV6-5	TRBD1	TRBJ2-7	TGTGCCAGCAGACGGACAGGGGAAAGGGAGCAGTACTTC	CASRRTGEREQYF
.	TRBV5-1	TRBD1	TRBJ1-2	TGCGCCAGCAGCTTGTATCCGGGACAGGGGATTGGCTACACCTTC	CASSLYPGQGIGYTF
.	TRBV6-1	.	TRBJ2-7	TGTGCCAGCAGGTCGCAGGGCTACGAGCAGTACTTC	CASRSQGYEQYF
.	TRBV5-4	.	TRBJ2-3	TGTGCCAGCAGCTTGGCGTCGAGGGCCGCTAGCACAGATACGCAGTATTTT	CASSLASRAASTDTQYF
.	TRBV28	TRBD2	TRBJ2-1	TGTGCCAGCAGCTTGGGACTAGCGGTGACCTACAATGAGCAGTTCTTC	CASSLGLAVTYNEQFF
.	TRBV9	.	TRBJ1-6	TGTGCCAGCAGCGTAGCAGGGGTTGATAATTCACCCCTCCACTTT	CASSVAGVDNSPLHF
.	TRBV18	.	TRBJ2-1	TGTGCCAGCTCATTGAGTAAGGGGCGGGGTGAGCAGTTCTTC	CASSLSKGRGEQFF
.	TRBV5-5	.	TRBJ2-7	TGTGCCAGCAGCTTGGGGTCAGTCTCCTACGAGCAGTACTTC	CASSLGSVSYEQYF
.	TRBV4-2	TRBD2	TRBJ2-1	TGTGCCAGCAGCTCCCGAACTCTAGCGGGAGACTACAATGAGCAGTTCTTC	CASSSRTLAGDYNEQFF
.	TRBV14	TRBD2	TRBJ2-2	TGTGCCAGCAGCCAAGATCAGCCTAGCGGGAGAAGCGGGGAGCTGTTTTTT	CASSQDQPSGRSGELFF
.	TRBV28	TRBD2	TRBJ2-7	TGTGCCAGCAGTTTAGGGCTAGCGGGAACCTACGAGCAGTACTTC	CASSLGLAGTYEQYF
once	TRBV29-1	TRBD2	TRBJ2-2	TGCAGCGTTCGGAAGGTGTTGGGACTAGCGGACACCGGGGAGCTGTTTTTT	CSVRKVLGLADTGELFF
.	TRBV18	TRBD1	TRBJ1-2	TGTGCCAGCTCACCTCCGGGACAGAAGGATGGCTACACCTTC	CASSPPGQKDGYTF
.	TRBV10-2	TRBD1	TRBJ2-6	TGCGCCAGCAACGACAGGGCTGGGGCCAACGTCCTGACTTTC	CASNDRAGANVLTF
.	TRBV7-8	.	TRBJ1-5	TGTGCCAGCAGCTTAGACAGGGTACGCTATCAGCCCCAGCATTTT	CASSLDRVRYQPQHF
.	TRBV5-1	TRBD2	TRBJ2-4	TGCGCCAGCAGCTTGGCGTGGGAGGGGAACATTCAGTACTTC	CASSLAWEGNIQYF
.	TRBV4-2	TRBD2	TRBJ2-1	TGTGCCAGCAGCCAAGGACTAGCGGGAAAACCCCGGCAGTTCTTC	CASSQGLAGKPRQFF
.	TRBV27	.	TRBJ2-5	TGTGCCAGCAGTTTATCTCGGGTGTTCGAGACCCAGTACTTC	CASSLSRVFETQYF
.	TRBV6-1	.	TRBJ2-3	TGTGCCGGCAGGGGTGGCAGGGAAACAGATACGCAGTATTTT	CAGRGGRETDTQYF
few	TRBV11-2	TRBD2	TRBJ2-7	TGTGCCAGCAGCTTAGTATTCCGTAGCGGGAGCTCCTACGAGCAGTACTTC	CASSLVFRSGSSYEQYF
.	TRBV7-2	.	TRBJ1-1	TGTGCCAGCAGCTTCGGGGGGCGGGTTACTGAAGCTTTCTTT	CASSFGGRVTEAFF
.	TRBV19	.	TRBJ1-2	TGTGCCAGTAGTACAGGTGACTATGGCTACACCTTC	CASSTGDYGYTF
.	TRBV7-8	TRBD2	TRBJ2-7	TGTGCCAGCAGCTTGCTAGCGGGAGAGGACGAGCAGTACTTC	CASSLLAGEDEQYF
.	TRBV5-8	TRBD2	TRBJ2-5	TGTGCCAGCAGCCCTAACCCCGGGGAGGGGGAGACCCAGTACTTC	CASSPNPGEGETQYF
.	TRBV30	.	TRBJ1-4	TGTGCCTGGAGGGGCTACCGAGAAAAACTGTTTTTT	CAWRGYREKLFF
.	TRBV7-9	.	TRBJ1-2	TGTTCCAGCAGCTCCAGGGCTGGTTATGGCTACACCTTC	CSSSSRAGYGYTF
.	TRBV5-1	TRBD1	TRBJ1-1	TGCGCCAGCAACCCCGGGACAGCGAACACTGAAGCTTTCTTT	CASNPGTANTEAFF
.	TRBV19	TRBD2	TRBJ2-1	TGTGCCAGTAATCGGGGGAGGGTCCCCTACAATGAGCAGTTCTTC	CASNRGRVPYNEQFF
.	TRBV9	TRBD2	TRBJ2-1	TGTGCCAGCAGTCCGGGGACTAGCGGGTTCTCCTACAATGAGCAGTTCTTC	CASSPGTSGFSYNEQFF
.	TRBV5-1	TRBD2	TRBJ2-1	TGCGCCAGCAGCTTCTTGAATGCGGGAGTACACAATGAGCAGTTCTTC	CASSFLNAGVHNEQFF
.	TRBV5-5	TRBD1	TRBJ2-3	TGTGCCAGCAGCCCGGGACAGAGCACAGATACGCAGTATTTT	CASSPGQSTDTQYF
.	TRBV14	TRBD1	TRBJ2-7	TGTGCCAGCAGCCAAGATTGGGGGACAGGGGCCGAGCAGTACTTC	CASSQDWGTGAEQYF